Below, 23 T cell receptor beta chains from the same sample are listed, as sequenced in a study of blood T cell repertoires in COVID-19. Profiling relied on immunoSEQ multiplex PCR, and the TCRdb table lists in-frame clones only, not all of them. The table lists fewer than 35,000 clones, 80% to 90% of them singletons. Specimen: peripheral blood. The origin of the receptors is a human donor in a cohort sampled during active COVID-19. The donor label of this sample is uncertain.

The genes are TRBV28 and TRBJ1-5; D is unresolved. V was clipped by 4 bases and J by 0 bases, with 10 bases between them. Germline V CDR1 and CDR2: MDHEN, SYDVKM. This CDR3 has 15 amino acids. The chain's CDR3 is CASSSDTYSNQPQHF. CDR3 DNA: TGTGCCAGCAGTTCCGACACCTATAGCAATCAGCCCCAGCATTTT.

The chain carries TRBV7-2 and TRBJ1-2, with 12 bases fitting TRBD1. Germline CDR1 and CDR2: SGHTA and FQGNSA. This CDR3 contains 19 residues. The V segment lost 7 bases and the J segment 4 bases; nucleotides outside the gene matches: 19. The CDR3 is CASTSPGGDRGRDFYGYTF. The CDR3 bases are TGTGCCAGCACTTCCCCTGGGGGGGACAGGGGGCGAGATTTCTATGGCTACACCTTC.

The chain uses TRBV29-1 and TRBJ1-2; TRBD1 aligns across 9 bases. The CDR3 totals 13 residues. V trimming: 6 bases; J trimming: 0 bases; junction bases outside the gene matches: 2. Germline V CDR1 and CDR2: SQVTM, ANQGSEA. The CDR3 DNA follows: TGCAGCGTAGGGACAGGGACTAACTATGGCTACACCTTC. As protein: CSVGTGTNYGYTF. Based on the CDR3 plus reference TRBV29-1 and TRBJ1-2, the full variable domain is SAVISQKPSRDICQRGTSLTIQCQVDSQVTMMFWYRQQPGQSLTLIATANQGSEATYESGFVIDKFPISRPNLTFSTLTVSNMSPEDSSIYLCSVGTGTNYGYTFGSGTRLTVV.

The rearrangement links TRBV6-4 to TRBJ1-2, with 9 positions matching TRBD1. The CDR3 consists of 14 residues. Looked up from germline, CDR1 is MRHNA and CDR2 is SNTAGT. With V trimmed by 4 bases and J by 1 base, 1 base remained unmatched. The chain's CDR3 is CASSVDRGNYGYTF. DNA of the CDR3: TGTGCCAGCAGTGTGGACAGGGGTAACTATGGCTACACCTTC.

The rearrangement links TRBV28 to TRBJ1-3; D ambiguous. V was pared by 1 base and J by 8 bases, with 12 bases between. Germline CDR1 reads MDHEN; CDR2 reads SYDVKM. This CDR3 comprises 14 residues. This CDR3 is CASSLFGFRDTIYF. CDR3 bases: TGTGCCAGCAGTTTATTTGGCTTTCGGGACACCATATATTTT.

The chain combines TRBV10-3 with TRBJ2-7, with 9 bases aligning to TRBD1. Germline lookup yields CDR1 ENHRY and CDR2 SYGVKD. J was trimmed by 4 bases and V by 10 bases; bases with no gene match: 5. The CDR3 runs to 12 residues. This chain's CDR3 is CATWDREYEQYF. The CDR3 nucleotides read TGTGCCACGTGGGACAGGGAGTACGAGCAGTACTTC.

This CDR3 reads CAWGEDRSQPQHF. The CDR3 nucleotides read TGTGCCTGGGGAGAGGACAGGTCTCAGCCCCAGCATTTT. This chain links TRBV30 with TRBJ1-5; TRBD1 matches 7 bases. The ends lost 5 bases at V and 6 bases at J; junction bases unmatched: 7. The CDR3 totals 13 residues. CDR1 is GTSNPN, CDR2 SVGIG, per germline (reference sequence).

V usage is TRBV6-1 and J usage is TRBJ1-5, with 9 bases that match TRBD1. V was pared by 0 bases and J by 5 bases, with 5 bases of the junction left unmatched. The CDR3 is 16 amino acids. Germline CDR1 is MNHNS and CDR2 is SASEGT. The CDR3 DNA follows: TGTGCCAGCAGTGAAGCTAGGGGACAGGGATATCAGCCCCAGCATTTT. As protein: CASSEARGQGYQPQHF.

The J gene is TRBJ1-4, the V gene TRBV6-5; no clear D. This CDR3 is built from 13 residues. V lost 8 bases, J lost 5 bases, and 12 bases lay in between. Germline V gives CDR1 MNHEY, CDR2 SVGAGI. The CDR3 sequence is CASLRSNNEKLFF. The CDR3 nucleotides are TGTGCCAGCCTCAGGTCCAACAATGAAAAACTGTTTTTT.

The gene calls are TRBV6-5 and TRBJ1-3, with D hard to call. This CDR3 region has 15 residues. Looked up from germline, CDR1 is MNHEY and CDR2 is SVGAGI. Trimming shortened V by 10 bases and J by 0 bases, and 16 bases separated the two germline ends. The CDR3 DNA reads as TGTGCCATCCCCCCCCGGGAGCTCTCTGGAAACACCATATATTTT. It encodes CAIPPRELSGNTIYF.

The V call is TRBV6-5, the J call TRBJ2-7; TRBD1 matches at 8 bases. The CDR3 spans 13 residues. The germline V gene has CDR1 MNHEY and CDR2 SVGAGI. V shed 6 bases and J 3 bases; nucleotides not matched to a gene: 4. The CDR3 coding sequence is TGTGCCAGCAGCCGACAGGGGAACTACGAGCAGTACTTC. It yields the protein CASSRQGNYEQYF.

The chain carries TRBV9 and TRBJ1-2; a possible D gene is TRBD1 (5 bases). The CDR3 covers 16 residues. Germline V gene sequence: CDR1 SGDLS, CDR2 YYNGEE. V was clipped by 4 bases and J by 5 bases, with 21 bases between them. The CDR3, as DNA: TGTGCCAGCAGCCCAAGACAGACCGTCCAATGGTATGGCTACACCTTC. Translation gives CASSPRQTVQWYGYTF.

The chain links TRBV2 to TRBJ1-1; D is perhaps TRBD1 (5 bases). The CDR3 consists of 15 residues. Trimming took 3 bases from V and 3 from J, leaving 14 bases between them. Germline CDR1 is SNHLY and CDR2 is FYNNEI. CDR3 nucleotides: TGTGCCAGCAGTGAGTTGGAGCCAGGGCACACTGAAGCTTTCTTT. It specifies CASSELEPGHTEAFF.

This clone occurred once. V usage is TRBV11-1 and J usage is TRBJ1-6; D gene uncertain. There are 14 residues in the CDR3. Germline CDR1 SGHAT, CDR2 FQDESV (reference sequence). Trimming pared 5 bases from V and 10 bases from J, leaving 15 bases between. The CDR3 coding sequence is TGTGCCAGCAGCAAGACGGGTAATCACTCACCCCTCCACTTT. Its protein product is CASSKTGNHSPLHF. Filled out from reference TRBV11-1 and TRBJ1-6, the complete variable domain reads EAEVAQSPRYKITEKSQAVAFWCDPISGHATLYWYRQILGQGPELLVQFQDESVVDDSQLPKDRFSAERLKGVDSTLKIQPAELGDSAMYLCASSKTGNHSPLHFGNGTRLTVT.

The CDR3 DNA reads TGTGCCAGCAGTAGAGGACAGGGAACAAACGGCAATCAGCCCCAGCATTTT. It yields the protein CASSRGQGTNGNQPQHF. The chain employs TRBV7-2 and TRBJ1-5; 8 bases line up with TRBD1. The V gene end was trimmed by 6 bases and the J gene end by 2 bases; junction bases not matched to a gene: 12. Germline loops: CDR1 SGHTA, CDR2 FQGNSA. The CDR3 covers 17 residues.

The chain carries TRBV25-1 and TRBJ1-2; weak D call: TRBD1 (5 bases). This CDR3 comprises 13 residues. CDR1 and CDR2 (germline): MGHDK, SYGVNS. The ends were cut back, 6 bases at V and 9 bases at J, with 17 bases in the middle. CDR3 DNA sequence: TGTGCCAGCAGACGCGGGGCCCAAAAAAGCTACACCTTC. Its translation is CASRRGAQKSYTF.

This clone showed up just a few times. V gene TRBV7-9 combines with J gene TRBJ2-3, with no clear D. This CDR3 has 14 residues. V was clipped by 2 bases and J by 0 bases, with 6 bases between them. Germline V gives CDR1 SEHNR, CDR2 FQNEAQ (reference sequence). The CDR3 sequence: CASSLLGSTDTQYF. CDR3 in DNA: TGTGCCAGCAGCTTACTGGGCAGCACAGATACGCAGTATTTT.

The chain uses TRBV6-1 and TRBJ1-1, with 7 bases matching TRBD1. V dropped 2 bases and J dropped 12; count of bases not matched to a gene: 9. The germline V gene has CDR1 MNHNS and CDR2 SASEGT. There are 13 residues in the CDR3. CDR3 DNA: TGTGCCAGCAGTGAAATTAGGGGGCGATTGTCTTTCTTT. It specifies CASSEIRGRLSFF.

The V call is TRBV28, the J call TRBJ2-5; TRBD1 aligns across 9 bases. This CDR3 contains 14 residues. Germline CDR1 is MDHEN and CDR2 is SYDVKM. J lost 5 bases, V lost 5 bases, and 6 bases had no gene match. This CDR3 reads CASSGQGLGETQYF. The CDR3 DNA follows: TGTGCCAGCAGTGGACAGGGGCTAGGGGAGACCCAGTACTTC.

A remark on this clone: A read error may produce the germline difference seen at one junction end. The chain carries TRBV7-7 and TRBJ2-2; 9 bases agree with TRBD1. CDR1 is SSHAT, CDR2 FNYEAQ, per germline (reference sequence). The CDR3 sequence is 16 residues long. The CDR3 region has the DNA TGTGCTAGCAGCCCGGGACAGGGCCCTTACACCGGGGAGCTGTTTTTT. As protein: CASSPGQGPYTGELFF.

The chain is built from TRBV24-1 and TRBJ1-2; a weak D match, TRBD1 (6 bases). Per the germline V gene, CDR1 is KGHDR and CDR2 is SFDVKD. The V end was cut by 5 bases, the J end by 3 bases, with 6 bases between. The CDR3 totals 12 residues. The CDR3 protein is CATSAGDYGYTF. The DNA of the CDR3 is TGTGCCACCAGTGCAGGGGACTATGGCTACACCTTC.

The V gene is TRBV12-5, the J gene TRBJ2-1; 8 positions match TRBD2. V was clipped by 5 bases and J by 4 bases; unmatched bases: 1. Germline values: CDR1 LGHNT, CDR2 FRNRAP. The CDR3 sequence is 13 residues long. The CDR3 is CASGIAGYNEQFF. The DNA for the CDR3 is TGTGCTAGTGGTATAGCGGGGTACAATGAGCAGTTCTTC. Complete variable domain (other parts from reference TRBV12-5 and TRBJ2-1): DARVTQTPRHKVTEMGQEVTMRCQPILGHNTVFWYRQTMMQGLELLAYFRNRAPLDDSGMPKDRFSAEMPDATLATLKIQPSEPRDSAVYFCASGIAGYNEQFFGPGTRLTVL.

This chain joins TRBV6-5 and TRBJ1-2; D is unclear. The CDR3 has 12 amino acids. CDR1 MNHEY and CDR2 SVGAGI come from the germline V gene. The V end lost 8 bases, the J end lost 5 bases, and 12 bases lay between the germline ends. For the CDR3, the DNA is TGTGCCAGCCAACAGTTTGAGTATGGCTACACCTTC. This sequence encodes CASQQFEYGYTF.